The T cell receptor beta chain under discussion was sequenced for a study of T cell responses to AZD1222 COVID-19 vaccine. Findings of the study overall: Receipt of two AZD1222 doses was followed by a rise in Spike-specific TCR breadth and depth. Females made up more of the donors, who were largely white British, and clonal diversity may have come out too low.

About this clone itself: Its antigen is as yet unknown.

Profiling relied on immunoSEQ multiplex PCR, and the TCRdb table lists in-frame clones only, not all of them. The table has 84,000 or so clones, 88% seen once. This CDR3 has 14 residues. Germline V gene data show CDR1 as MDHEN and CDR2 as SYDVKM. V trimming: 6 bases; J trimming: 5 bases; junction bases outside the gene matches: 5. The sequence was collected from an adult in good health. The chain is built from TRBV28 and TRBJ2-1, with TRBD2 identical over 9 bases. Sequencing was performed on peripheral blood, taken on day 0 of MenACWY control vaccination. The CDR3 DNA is TGTGCCAGCAGAACAGCGGGGGGCAACAATGAGCAGTTCTTC. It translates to CASRTAGGNNEQFF. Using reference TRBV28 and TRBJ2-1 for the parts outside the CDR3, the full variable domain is DVKVTQSSRYLVKRTGEKVFLECVQDMDHENMFWYRQDPGLGLRLIYFSYDVKMKEKGDIPEGYSVSREKKERFSLILESASTNQTSMYLCASRTAGGNNEQFFGPGTRLTVL.